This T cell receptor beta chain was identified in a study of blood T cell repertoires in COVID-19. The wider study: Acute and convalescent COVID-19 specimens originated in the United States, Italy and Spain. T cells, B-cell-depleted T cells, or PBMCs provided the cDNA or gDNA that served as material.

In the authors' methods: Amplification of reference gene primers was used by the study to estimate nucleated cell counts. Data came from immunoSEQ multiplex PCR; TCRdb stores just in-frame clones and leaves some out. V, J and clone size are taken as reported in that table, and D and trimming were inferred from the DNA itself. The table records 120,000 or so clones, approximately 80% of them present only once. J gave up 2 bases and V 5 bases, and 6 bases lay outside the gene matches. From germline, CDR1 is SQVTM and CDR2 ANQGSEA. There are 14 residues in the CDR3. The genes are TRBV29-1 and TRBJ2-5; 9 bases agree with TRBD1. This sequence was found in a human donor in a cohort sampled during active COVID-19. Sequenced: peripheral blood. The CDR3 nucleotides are TGCAGCGTTACTGCCGGGACAGGGCAAGAGACCCAGTACTTC. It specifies CSVTAGTGQETQYF.